The rows below give T cell receptor beta chains drawn from one sample of a study of PD-L1 blockade in urothelial cancer. Measured with immunoSEQ multiplex PCR; TCRdb has only the in-frame clones, and not every one. The sample shows under 95,000 clones, roughly 84% of them seen only once. This material consisted of PBMCs, taken around atezolizumab (anti-PD-L1) treatment. These receptors all stem from a woman aged 65 to 85 with urothelial cancer. The CDR3 runs from the conserved cysteine through the conserved F or W.

v_call cdr3_length cdr3_aa
TRBV29-1 13 CSVLRQGAGELFF
TRBV18 16 CASSPRAGVNTGELFF
TRBV28 15 CASRPTGTSGGEQYF
TRBV11-2 15 CASSARQGWNSPLHF
TRBV5-1 15 CASSLAEGTGGGYTF
TRBV11-2 14 CASSLWQAPYEQYF
TRBV11-1 15 CASSVTGGQGREAFF
TRBV5-4 13 CASSVTSSNEQFF
TRBV21-1 16 CASSKAGLQGKNIQYF
TRBV18 16 CASSPQTGGASDTQYF
TRBV25-1 12 CAIQSGLGKLFF
TRBV19 16 CASSATSGSLSYEQYF
TRBV7-2 13 CASRSPPGNEQYF
TRBV7-9 14 CASSFPGASYEQYF
TRBV7-9 14 CASSLIYGTDTQYF
TRBV4-1 15 CASSQDPGTGGSAFF
TRBV7-9 15 CASSLTEAGEKTQYF
TRBV28 15 CASSPWTGPNEKLFF
TRBV19 17 CASSIVPGMVAKNIQYF
TRBV27 18 CASSLSRKASGRADTQYF
TRBV30 15 CAWSNPRTPNYEQYF
TRBV2 13 CASSWGRKETQYF
TRBV13 15 CASSLMSAGQETQYF
TRBV19 15 CASSIDGTPGYEQYF
TRBV2 13 CASSKTGVAGYTF
TRBV6-1 16 CASREVDSGFSYEQYF
TRBV5-1 14 CASSRYGTSFEQFF
TRBV2 14 CASLSGGTAGELFF